This entry is about one T cell receptor beta chain. The method was immunoSEQ multiplex PCR; TCRdb's version includes in-frame clones alone and lacks a portion of them. The sample contains around 150,000 clones, around 87% of which appear only once. V gave up 7 bases and J gave up 4 bases, with 19 bases separating them. Per germline, CDR1 LNHDA and CDR2 SQIVND (reference sequence). The length of the CDR3 is 15 residues. The data were taken from a study of blood T cell repertoires in COVID-19. Study background: COVID-19 samples, acute and convalescent, were from the United States, Italy and Spain. T cells, B-cell-depleted T cells, or PBMCs supplied cDNA or gDNA.

Enrolment of Seattle patients took place during active infection, and they were followed longitudinally. Sequencing was carried out using peripheral blood. The receptor was derived from a woman in her 70s with COVID-19, enrolled during active disease. This rearrangement joins TRBV19 to TRBJ1-2; D remains ambiguous. This chain's CDR3 is CASTHPSAGFYGYTF. As DNA, the CDR3 is TGTGCCAGTACCCACCCCTCAGCAGGCTTCTATGGCTACACCTTC. Complete variable domain (other parts from reference TRBV19 and TRBJ1-2): DGGITQSPKYLFRKEGQNVTLSCEQNLNHDAMYWYRQDPGQGLRLIYYSQIVNDFQKGDIAEGYSVSREKKESFPLTVTSAQKNPTAFYLCASTHPSAGFYGYTFGSGTRLTVV.